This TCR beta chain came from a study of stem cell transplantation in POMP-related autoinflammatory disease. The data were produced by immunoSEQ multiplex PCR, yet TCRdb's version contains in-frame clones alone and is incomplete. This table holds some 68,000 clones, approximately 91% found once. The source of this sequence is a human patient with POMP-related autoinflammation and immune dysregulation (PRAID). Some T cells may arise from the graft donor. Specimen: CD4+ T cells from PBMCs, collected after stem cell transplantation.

CDR3 residues: CASSSGQGNGNTIYF. The DNA of the CDR3 is TGTGCCAGCAGTTCCGGACAGGGGAATGGAAACACCATATATTTT. This chain uses TRBV6-6 with TRBJ1-3; 9 bases agree with TRBD1. The ends lost 4 bases at V and 3 bases at J; junction bases unmatched: 4. In germline, CDR1 is MNHNY, CDR2 SVGAGI (reference sequence). This CDR3 is 15 amino acids long.